A selection of T cell receptor beta chains follows, all from one sample in a study of T cells after posttransplantation cyclophosphamide. Data came from immunoSEQ multiplex PCR; TCRdb stores just in-frame clones and leaves some out. The sample gives about 30,000 clones, none seen only once, and the top ten clones hold over 4%. The source material was PBMCs. The receptors were sampled from a woman in her thirties in good health and a related stem cell transplant donor. Each CDR3 is given with its conserved first and last residue. Each record gives: J gene, clone size, V gene, D gene, CDR3 length, CDR3 DNA, CDR3 protein. The D gene is left open where the match is weak. Clone size is stated in some rows and not others, as once, few, many or a class when expanded.

TRBJ2-1 | many | TRBV6-4 | NA | 14 | TGTGCCAGCAGCGGATCGCCAGGAGGCAATGAGCAGTTCTTC | CASSGSPGGNEQFF
TRBJ2-2 | many | TRBV4-3 | TRBD1 | 14 | TGCGCCAGTAGGACAGGTTTGAACACCGGGGAGCTGTTTTTT | CASRTGLNTGELFF
TRBJ1-6 | many | TRBV6-2/TRBV6-3 | NA | 16 | TGTGCCAGCAGTTACGCGCCAGGGGTCCGTAATTCACCCCTCCACTTT | CASSYAPGVRNSPLHF
TRBJ2-2 | few | TRBV7-8 | TRBD1 | 18 | TGTGCCAGCAGCGTTACCCGGGACAGGGGGTCGGGCACCGGGGAGCTGTTTTTT | CASSVTRDRGSGTGELFF
TRBJ1-5 | many | TRBV6-6 | TRBD1 | 15 | TGTGCCAGCAGGGCCAGACAGGGGGTGGCTTTACCCCAGCATTTT | CASRARQGVALPQHF
TRBJ2-2 | many | TRBV18 | NA | 15 | TGTGCCAGCTCACCACTAGCGGCGAACACCGGGGAGCTGTTTTTT | CASSPLAANTGELFF
TRBJ1-5 | many | TRBV2 | TRBD1 | 15 | TGTGCCAGCAGGCCGGGACAGTATAGCAATCAGCCCCAGCATTTT | CASRPGQYSNQPQHF
TRBJ2-2 | NA | TRBV19 | TRBD2 | 14 | TGTGCCAGTACCGGGACTACGTACACCGGGGAGCTGTTTTTT | CASTGTTYTGELFF
TRBJ2-7 | NA | TRBV6-1 | TRBD1 | 15 | TGTGCCAGCAGTGAAGGACAGGGTCCCCCCTACGAGCAGTACTTC | CASSEGQGPPYEQYF
TRBJ2-7 | many | TRBV6-2/TRBV6-3 | TRBD1 | 15 | TGTGCCAGCAGTTACCGCCGGGACAGGAGCTACGAGCAGTACTTC | CASSYRRDRSYEQYF
TRBJ2-3 | few | TRBV4-1 | TRBD2 | 16 | TGCGCCACCCTTGCCCCGGGGCGGGGGGCCGGAGATACGCAGTATTTT | CATLAPGRGAGDTQYF
TRBJ1-4 | many | TRBV18 | NA | 13 | TGTGCCAGCTCACCACCCCATGGCGGAAAACTGTTTTTT | CASSPPHGGKLFF
TRBJ1-2 | NA | TRBV29-1 | NA | 11 | TGCAGCGATCGAACAGGGAACGGCTACACCTTC | CSDRTGNGYTF
TRBJ2-1 | many | TRBV11-1 | NA | 14 | TGTGCCAGCAGCCATTGGGGGGGCAGGAATGAGCAGTTCTTC | CASSHWGGRNEQFF